The 12 T cell receptor beta chains given below trace back to one sample, sequenced in a study of cytomegalovirus exposure and HLA in healthy donors. Vbeta (60) and Jbeta (13) primers were used in the PCR. Method: immunoSEQ multiplex PCR; TCRdb's copy keeps in-frame clones and lacks some. This listing includes just over 80,000 clones. The sample taken for sequencing was PBMCs. These receptor sequences come from a woman aged 25-40 years in good health and CMV-seronegative.

The V call is TRBV4-2, the J call TRBJ2-1, with TRBD2 matching over 10 bases. CDR1 and CDR2 from the germline V gene are LGHNA and YNFKEQ. With V trimmed by 1 base and J by 7 bases, 7 bases remained unmatched. The CDR3 totals 16 residues. The CDR3 region is CASSQGQRGGKNEQFF. DNA for the CDR3: TGTGCCAGCAGCCAAGGACAGCGGGGGGGTAAAAATGAGCAGTTCTTC.

The rearrangement joins TRBV5-1 to TRBJ2-3; 9 bases match TRBD2. Per germline, CDR1 SGHRS and CDR2 YFSETQ. J gave up 5 bases and V 1 base, and 2 bases lay outside the gene matches. The length of the CDR3 is 14 residues. The DNA of the CDR3 is TGCGCCAGCAGCTTGTTTAGCGGGGGAGATACGCAGTATTTT. Protein: CASSLFSGGDTQYF. The complete variable domain, with remaining parts taken from reference TRBV5-1 and TRBJ2-3, reads KAGVTQTPRYLIKTRGQQVTLSCSPISGHRSVSWYQQTPGQGLQFLFEYFSETQRNKGNFPGRFSGRQFSNSRSEMNVSTLELGDSALYLCASSLFSGGDTQYFGPGTRLTVL.

The V call is TRBV7-8, the J call TRBJ2-2; a possible D gene is TRBD2 (6 bases). Trimming removed 4 bases at V and 6 bases at J, with 18 bases between. The CDR3 loop spans 16 amino acids. Germline CDR1 and CDR2: SGHVS and FQNEAQ. CDR3 coding DNA: TGTGCCAGCAGCTCCCCTTTAGCGGTAGACTCCGGGGAGCTGTTTTTT. Residues: CASSSPLAVDSGELFF.

The V and J genes are TRBV19 and TRBJ1-5, with D perhaps TRBD1 (6 bases). The V and J ends lost 6 bases and 4 bases respectively, with 19 bases between them. Per the germline V gene, CDR1 is LNHDA and CDR2 is SQIVND (reference sequence). The CDR3 totals 16 residues. The CDR3 coding sequence is TGTGCCAGTAGGTCCCCAGGGGTAAGGGGAAATCAGCCCCAGCATTTT. It specifies CASRSPGVRGNQPQHF. Supplemented by reference TRBV19 and TRBJ1-5, the full variable domain reads DGGITQSPKYLFRKEGQNVTLSCEQNLNHDAMYWYRQDPGQGLRLIYYSQIVNDFQKGDIAEGYSVSREKKESFPLTVTSAQKNPTAFYLCASRSPGVRGNQPQHFGDGTRLSIL.

This chain uses TRBV2 with TRBJ1-1; D unresolved. Deletions cut 10 bases from V and 2 bases from J, with 17 bases between. Germline V gene lookup returns CDR1 SNHLY and CDR2 FYNNEI. The length of the CDR3 is 14 residues. The CDR3 protein is CANPSGFINTEAFF. The CDR3 region has the DNA TGTGCCAACCCTTCGGGATTTATTAACACTGAAGCTTTCTTT.

V and J are TRBV10-3 and TRBJ2-1; the match to TRBD1 covers 9 bases. Looked up from germline, CDR1 is ENHRY and CDR2 is SYGVKD. The CDR3 is 18 residues long. Germline trimming cut 3 bases from V and 7 bases from J; bases unmatched to any gene: 16. For the CDR3, the DNA is TGTGCCATCAGTGATGGGGGCCGCGGGACAGGGAGGATAAATGAGCAGTTCTTC. Translated, it gives CAISDGGRGTGRINEQFF.

The J gene is TRBJ2-1, the V gene TRBV7-9, with 7 bases that match TRBD2. CDR1 is SEHNR, CDR2 FQNEAQ, per germline (reference sequence). The length of the CDR3 is 16 residues. V was clipped by 0 bases and J by 5 bases; unmatched bases: 7. CDR3 protein: CASSLATGLGNNEQFF. The CDR3 nucleotides are TGTGCCAGCAGCTTAGCTACTGGACTAGGGAACAATGAGCAGTTCTTC.

The rearrangement uses TRBV19 and TRBJ1-5; TRBD1 matches 7 bases. Germline CDR1 reads LNHDA; CDR2 reads SQIVND (reference sequence). The CDR3 has 13 amino acids. V shed 4 bases and J 4 bases; nucleotides not matched to a gene: 1. CDR3 amino acids: CASSKQGNQPQHF. For the CDR3, the DNA is TGTGCCAGTAGTAAACAGGGGAATCAGCCCCAGCATTTT.

Remarks on this clone: At one end, the junction sequence differs from germline, possibly due to a read error. The rearrangement uses TRBV30 and TRBJ2-7; TRBD1 agrees at 9 bases. Germline CDR1 and CDR2: GTSNPN and SVGIG (reference sequence). This CDR3 has 15 residues. CDR3 nucleotides: TGTGCCGGGAGTAACCCGGGACAGGGCAAAGATGAGCAGTACTTC. Translated, it gives CAGSNPGQGKDEQYF.

The chain uses TRBV28 and TRBJ2-7; 11 bases line up with TRBD2. The CDR3 is made up of 19 amino acids. Germline assignment: CDR1 MDHEN and CDR2 SYDVKM. Trimming took 6 bases from V and 1 from J; bases not matched to a gene: 17. CDR3 sequence reads: CASSPIPGTSGRGSYEQYF. DNA for the CDR3: TGTGCCAGCAGCCCGATCCCGGGGACTAGCGGTAGAGGGTCCTACGAGCAGTACTTC.

V is TRBV7-2 and J is TRBJ2-5; 9 nucleotides align to TRBD2. Germline lookup yields CDR1 SGHTA and CDR2 FQGNSA. The CDR3 has 15 amino acids. The J segment lost 1 base and the V segment lost 5 bases, leaving 5 bases of the junction unmatched. CDR3 nucleotides: TGTGCCAGCAGCGTTCAAGCGGGGGGCCAAGAGACCCAGTACTTC. It encodes CASSVQAGGQETQYF. Full variable domain (remainder filled in from reference TRBV7-2 and TRBJ2-5): GAGVSQSPSNKVTEKGKDVELRCDPISGHTALYWYRQSLGQGLEFLIYFQGNSAPDKSGLPSDRFSAERTGGSVSTLTIQRTQQEDSAVYLCASSVQAGGQETQYFGPGTRLLVL.

The chain recombines TRBV30 with TRBJ1-2; maybe TRBD1 (6 bases). Trimming removed 3 bases at V and 4 bases at J, with 21 bases between. The germline gives CDR1 GTSNPN, CDR2 SVGIG (reference sequence). CDR3 length: 16 residues. CDR3 protein: CAWSEHGTPQSYGYTF. CDR3 nucleotide sequence: TGTGCCTGGAGCGAACATGGGACACCTCAAAGCTATGGCTACACCTTC.